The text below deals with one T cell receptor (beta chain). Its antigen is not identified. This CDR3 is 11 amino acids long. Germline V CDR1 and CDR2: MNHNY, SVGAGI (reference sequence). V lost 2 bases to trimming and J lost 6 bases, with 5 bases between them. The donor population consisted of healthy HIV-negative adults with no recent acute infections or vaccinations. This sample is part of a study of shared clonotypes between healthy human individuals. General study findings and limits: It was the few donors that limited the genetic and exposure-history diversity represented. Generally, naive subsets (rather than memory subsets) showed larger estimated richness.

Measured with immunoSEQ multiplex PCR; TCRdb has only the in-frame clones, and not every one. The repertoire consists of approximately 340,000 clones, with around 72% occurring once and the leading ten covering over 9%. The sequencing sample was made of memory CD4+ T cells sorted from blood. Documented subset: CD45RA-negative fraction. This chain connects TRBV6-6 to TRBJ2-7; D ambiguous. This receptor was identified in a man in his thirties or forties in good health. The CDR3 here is CASSYGFEQYF. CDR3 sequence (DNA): TGTGCCAGCAGTTACGGTTTCGAGCAGTACTTC.